A single sample is the source of the 6 T cell receptor beta chains below, sequenced in a study of T cells after yellow fever vaccination. TCRdb redid the calling of the 5' RACE reads with MiXCR, one entry per CDR3 protein. The table has 340,000 or so distinct CDR3 sequences, roughly an eighth seen once. Sequenced here: CD4+ T cells sorted from PBMCs, sampled 15 days after the yellow fever booster vaccination. These receptors originate from a man between 18 and 35 years old who received the YFV17D yellow fever vaccine.

This clonotype was seen at least ten times. V gene TRBV12-3 or TRBV12-4 combines with J gene TRBJ1-3; D unclear. The germline V and J ends were trimmed by 5 bases and 2 bases, with 10 bases remaining between them. The CDR3 is 14 amino acids. The CDR3 bases are TGTGCCAGCAGTCCTGGGGAGGCTGGAAACACCATATATTTT. The encoded protein is CASSPGEAGNTIYF.

Here the CDR3 reads CASSHAGGAMIYGYTF. The CDR3 coding sequence is TGCGCCAGCAGCCATGCAGGGGGCGCGATGATCTATGGCTACACCTTC. The chain employs TRBV4-1 and TRBJ1-2; TRBD1 matches 8 bases. The CDR3 covers 16 residues. V was clipped by 3 bases and J by 4 bases; unmatched bases: 10. CDR1 and CDR2 from the germline V gene are MGHRA and YSYEKL.

V gene TRBV7-2 combines with J gene TRBJ1-3; 8 nucleotides agree with TRBD1. Germline-derived CDR1 and CDR2 are SGHTA and FQGNSA. V shed 4 bases and J 3 bases; nucleotides not matched to a gene: 5. The CDR3 totals 15 residues. The CDR3 here is CASSSRTGLGNTIYF. The CDR3 coding sequence is TGTGCCAGCAGCTCAAGGACAGGGCTTGGAAACACCATATATTTT.

In its sample, this clonotype was seen a few times. V usage is TRBV20-1 and J usage is TRBJ2-3; D may be TRBD1 (6 bases). V lost 6 bases, J lost 0 bases, and 10 bases lay in between. This CDR3 is 13 amino acids long. The germline V gene encodes CDR1 DFQATT and CDR2 SNEGSKA (reference sequence). CDR3 protein: CSAGQPSTDTQYF. DNA for the CDR3: TGCAGTGCCGGACAGCCTAGCACAGATACGCAGTATTTT.

This clonotype was seen a handful of times. The J gene is TRBJ2-1, the V gene TRBV6-2 or TRBV6-3; 7 nucleotides line up with TRBD1. Trimming cost V 6 bases and J 3 bases; bases outside gene matches: 11. CDR3 length: 16 residues. The V gene's germline CDR1 is MNHEY and CDR2 SVGEGT. The CDR3 region is CASRTTRDRNYNEQFF. The CDR3 DNA is TGTGCCAGCAGGACAACCCGGGACAGAAACTACAATGAGCAGTTCTTC.

V is TRBV6-1 and J is TRBJ1-1; no reliable D call. The CDR3 length is 13 residues. V was clipped by 6 bases and J by 0 bases, with 8 bases between them. Germline V lookup: CDR1 MNHNS, CDR2 SASEGT. This CDR3 reads CASRGRLNTEAFF. The CDR3, as DNA: TGTGCCAGCAGAGGCAGGCTGAACACTGAAGCTTTCTTT.